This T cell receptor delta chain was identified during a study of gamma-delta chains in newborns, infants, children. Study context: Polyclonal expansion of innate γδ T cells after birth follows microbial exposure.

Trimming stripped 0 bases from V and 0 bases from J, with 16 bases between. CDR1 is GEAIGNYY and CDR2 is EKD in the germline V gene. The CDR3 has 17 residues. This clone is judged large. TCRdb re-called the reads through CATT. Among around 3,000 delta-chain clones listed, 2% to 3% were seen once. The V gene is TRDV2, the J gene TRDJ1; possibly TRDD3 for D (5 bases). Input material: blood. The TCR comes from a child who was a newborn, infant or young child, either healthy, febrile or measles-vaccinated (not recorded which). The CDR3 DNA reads TGTGCCTGTGACACCGTGGGGCCAACTATGTACACCGATAAACTCATCTTT. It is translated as CACDTVGPTMYTDKLIF.